These T cell receptor beta chains were read from a single sample in a study of shared clonotypes between healthy human individuals. Profiled with immunoSEQ multiplex PCR; TCRdb holds only in-frame clones, not every one. This table has about 1,800,000 clones, over 85% appearing once. The sample was naive CD8+ T cells sorted from blood. These receptor sequences come from a man younger than 30 in good health. Each CDR3 is given with its conserved first and last residue. The D gene is left open where the match is weak. Where a row states a size, it is once, few, many or the class of an expanded clone; other rows omit it.

v_call: TRBV29-1; d_call: TRBD1; j_call: TRBJ1-2; clone_size: NA; cdr3_aa: CSVKQGDRGYTF; cdr3_nt: TGCAGCGTTAAACAGGGGGACAGGGGCTACACCTTC
v_call: TRBV6-1; d_call: TRBD1; j_call: TRBJ1-5; clone_size: NA; cdr3_aa: CAGGTGGFQPQHF; cdr3_nt: TGTGCCGGCGGGACAGGGGGCTTTCAGCCCCAGCATTTT
v_call: TRBV19; d_call: NA; j_call: TRBJ2-7; clone_size: NA; cdr3_aa: CATWGGPSYEQYF; cdr3_nt: TGTGCCACATGGGGGGGGCCTTCCTACGAGCAGTACTTC
v_call: TRBV6-1; d_call: NA; j_call: TRBJ2-7; clone_size: NA; cdr3_aa: CASSVDSDHYEQYF; cdr3_nt: TGTGCCAGCAGTGTGGACAGCGACCACTACGAGCAGTACTTC
v_call: TRBV7-2; d_call: NA; j_call: TRBJ1-6; clone_size: NA; cdr3_aa: CASSLGRSGGPLHF; cdr3_nt: TGTGCCAGCAGCCTAGGACGGTCCGGGGGACCCCTCCACTTT
v_call: TRBV4-3; d_call: NA; j_call: TRBJ2-4; clone_size: once; cdr3_aa: CASSQERDGSSLNIQYF; cdr3_nt: TGCGCCAGCAGCCAAGAACGAGACGGGTCTAGCCTAAACATTCAGTACTTC
v_call: TRBV7-2; d_call: TRBD2; j_call: TRBJ2-7; clone_size: once; cdr3_aa: CASSSTSVAGADYEQYF; cdr3_nt: TGTGCCAGCAGCTCAACCAGTGTGGCGGGAGCGGACTACGAGCAGTACTTC
v_call: TRBV9; d_call: NA; j_call: TRBJ1-3; clone_size: NA; cdr3_aa: CASSPRGGSGNTIYF; cdr3_nt: TGTGCCAGCAGCCCCCGGGGGGGATCTGGAAACACCATATATTTT
v_call: TRBV19; d_call: NA; j_call: TRBJ1-5; clone_size: NA; cdr3_aa: CASIDRSINQPQHF; cdr3_nt: TGTGCCAGTATCGACAGGAGCATCAATCAGCCCCAGCATTTT
v_call: TRBV27; d_call: TRBD2; j_call: TRBJ2-5; clone_size: NA; cdr3_aa: CASSLTSGDQETQYF; cdr3_nt: TGTGCCAGCAGTTTAACCAGCGGGGACCAAGAGACCCAGTACTTC
v_call: TRBV7-9; d_call: NA; j_call: TRBJ1-1; clone_size: NA; cdr3_aa: CASSLDRGTTEAFF; cdr3_nt: TGTGCCAGCAGCTTAGATAGGGGGACGACTGAAGCTTTCTTT
v_call: TRBV30; d_call: TRBD1; j_call: TRBJ1-2; clone_size: NA; cdr3_aa: CAWRWDRGGYGYTF; cdr3_nt: TGTGCCTGGAGATGGGACAGGGGGGGCTATGGCTACACCTTC
v_call: TRBV5-1; d_call: TRBD1; j_call: TRBJ2-7; clone_size: once; cdr3_aa: CASRPRGQGNYEQYF; cdr3_nt: TGCGCCAGCAGACCACGAGGACAGGGGAATTACGAGCAGTACTTC
v_call: TRBV7-9; d_call: NA; j_call: TRBJ1-1; clone_size: NA; cdr3_aa: CASSSRDPRDTEAFF; cdr3_nt: TGTGCCAGCAGCTCCCGGGACCCCAGGGACACTGAAGCTTTCTTT
v_call: TRBV10-3; d_call: TRBD1; j_call: TRBJ2-7; clone_size: once; cdr3_aa: CAISRDRGYEQYF; cdr3_nt: TGTGCCATCAGTCGGGACAGGGGGTACGAGCAGTACTTC
v_call: TRBV29-1; d_call: NA; j_call: TRBJ2-1; clone_size: NA; cdr3_aa: CSVEESEIEQFF; cdr3_nt: TGCAGCGTTGAAGAGAGTGAGATTGAGCAGTTCTTC
v_call: TRBV11-2; d_call: TRBD2; j_call: TRBJ2-1; clone_size: NA; cdr3_aa: CASSLGGLGTYNEQFF; cdr3_nt: TGTGCCAGCAGCTTAGGGGGACTAGGTACCTACAATGAGCAGTTCTTC
v_call: TRBV27; d_call: NA; j_call: TRBJ1-2; clone_size: NA; cdr3_aa: CASSPLGGSNYGYTF; cdr3_nt: TGTGCCAGCAGTCCCCTGGGGGGTTCTAACTATGGCTACACCTTC
v_call: TRBV29-1; d_call: NA; j_call: TRBJ1-2; clone_size: once; cdr3_aa: CSVVSGEVYPGGYTF; cdr3_nt: TGCAGCGTTGTCTCAGGGGAAGTTTATCCGGGCGGCTACACCTTC
v_call: TRBV7-2; d_call: NA; j_call: TRBJ2-5; clone_size: NA; cdr3_aa: CASSPSHRPYQETQYF; cdr3_nt: TGTGCCAGCAGCCCCTCGCACCGGCCCTACCAAGAGACCCAGTACTTC
v_call: TRBV6-5; d_call: NA; j_call: TRBJ1-5; clone_size: NA; cdr3_aa: CASSYSGTNSNQPQHF; cdr3_nt: TGTGCCAGCAGTTACTCCGGCACGAATAGCAATCAGCCCCAGCATTTT
v_call: TRBV9; d_call: TRBD2; j_call: TRBJ2-1; clone_size: NA; cdr3_aa: CASSPGLAGWGNEQFF; cdr3_nt: TGTGCCAGCAGCCCAGGACTAGCGGGATGGGGCAATGAGCAGTTCTTC
v_call: TRBV9; d_call: NA; j_call: TRBJ2-3; clone_size: NA; cdr3_aa: CASSVEGGKFKDTQYF; cdr3_nt: TGTGCCAGCAGCGTAGAGGGGGGGAAGTTTAAAGATACGCAGTATTTT
v_call: TRBV5-1; d_call: TRBD2; j_call: TRBJ2-1; clone_size: NA; cdr3_aa: CASSLASGLAGGPGNEQFF; cdr3_nt: TGCGCCAGCAGCTTGGCGTCGGGACTAGCGGGAGGGCCGGGCAATGAGCAGTTCTTC
v_call: TRBV10-1; d_call: TRBD2; j_call: TRBJ2-3; clone_size: NA; cdr3_aa: CASHGGSGDTQYF; cdr3_nt: TGCGCCAGCCATGGCGGGAGCGGAGATACGCAGTATTTT
v_call: TRBV27; d_call: NA; j_call: TRBJ2-7; clone_size: few; cdr3_aa: CASSLTGYSYEQYF; cdr3_nt: TGTGCCAGCAGTTTAACAGGTTACTCCTACGAGCAGTACTTC
v_call: TRBV9; d_call: TRBD2; j_call: TRBJ2-3; clone_size: NA; cdr3_aa: CASSDSIAGVTDTQYF; cdr3_nt: TGTGCCAGCAGCGATAGTATAGCGGGAGTGACAGATACGCAGTATTTT
v_call: TRBV27; d_call: NA; j_call: TRBJ1-4; clone_size: NA; cdr3_aa: CASSRVGTNEKLFF; cdr3_nt: TGTGCCAGCAGTCGGGTGGGAACTAATGAAAAACTGTTTTTT
v_call: TRBV5-1; d_call: NA; j_call: TRBJ2-7; clone_size: NA; cdr3_aa: CASSQPFGYEQYF; cdr3_nt: TGCGCCAGCAGCCAGCCGTTCGGGTACGAGCAGTACTTC
v_call: TRBV7-8; d_call: TRBD2; j_call: TRBJ2-7; clone_size: NA; cdr3_aa: CASSSTGGPRNEQYF; cdr3_nt: TGTGCCAGCAGCTCCACGGGAGGGCCTCGGAACGAGCAGTACTTC
v_call: TRBV6-5; d_call: TRBD1; j_call: TRBJ1-4; clone_size: NA; cdr3_aa: CASSHRDSSNEKLFF; cdr3_nt: TGTGCCAGCAGTCACCGGGACAGCAGTAATGAAAAACTGTTTTTT
v_call: TRBV10-2; d_call: NA; j_call: TRBJ2-7; clone_size: NA; cdr3_aa: CASTPTGYEQYF; cdr3_nt: TGCGCCAGCACCCCGACTGGATACGAGCAGTACTTC
v_call: TRBV2; d_call: NA; j_call: TRBJ2-3; clone_size: NA; cdr3_aa: CASSHAPKESTDTQYF; cdr3_nt: TGTGCCAGCAGCCACGCCCCCAAGGAGAGCACAGATACGCAGTATTTT